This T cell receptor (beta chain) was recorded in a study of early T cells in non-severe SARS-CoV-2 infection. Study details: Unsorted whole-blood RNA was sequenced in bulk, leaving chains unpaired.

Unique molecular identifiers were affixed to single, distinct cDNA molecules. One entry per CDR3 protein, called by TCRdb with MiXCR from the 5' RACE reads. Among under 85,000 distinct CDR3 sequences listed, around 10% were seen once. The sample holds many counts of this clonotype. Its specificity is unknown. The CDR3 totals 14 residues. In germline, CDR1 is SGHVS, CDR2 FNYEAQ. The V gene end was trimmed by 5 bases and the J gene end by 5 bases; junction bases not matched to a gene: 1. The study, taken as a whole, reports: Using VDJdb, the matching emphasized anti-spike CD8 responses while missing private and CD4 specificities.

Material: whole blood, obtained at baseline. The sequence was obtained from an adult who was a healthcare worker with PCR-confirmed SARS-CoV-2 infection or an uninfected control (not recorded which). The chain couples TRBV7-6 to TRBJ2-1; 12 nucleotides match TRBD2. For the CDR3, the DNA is TGTGCCAGCAGCCCTAGCGGGGGGGACAATGAGCAGTTCTTC. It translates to CASSPSGGDNEQFF.